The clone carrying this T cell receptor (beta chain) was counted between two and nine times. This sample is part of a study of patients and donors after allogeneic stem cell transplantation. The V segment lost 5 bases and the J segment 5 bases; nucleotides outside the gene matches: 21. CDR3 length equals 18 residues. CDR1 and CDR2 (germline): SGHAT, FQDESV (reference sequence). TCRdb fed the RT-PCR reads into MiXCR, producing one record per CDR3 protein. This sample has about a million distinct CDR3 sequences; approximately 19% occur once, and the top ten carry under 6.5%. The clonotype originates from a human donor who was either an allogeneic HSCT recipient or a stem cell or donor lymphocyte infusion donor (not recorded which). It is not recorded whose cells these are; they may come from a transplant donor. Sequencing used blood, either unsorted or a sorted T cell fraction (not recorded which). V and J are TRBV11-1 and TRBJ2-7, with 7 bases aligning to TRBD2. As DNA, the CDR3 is TGTGCCAGCAGCCCTTCCCCCACCCTAGTGGCGGGAGAGGACGAGCAGTACTTC. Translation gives CASSPSPTLVAGEDEQYF.